Below, 27 T cell receptor beta chains from the same sample are listed, as sequenced in a study of human T cells and chemical hapten exposure listed by TCRdb under 2021. Library prep was done by RACE. Data came from a NextSeq 500. In-frame beta chains were kept once TCRdb had trimmed the public reads at Q25 with fastp and called clones with MiXCR. Each CDR3 protein appears once, grouped with its most common genes and DNA. For this sample there are 180,000 or so distinct CDR3 sequences; approximately 20% appear just once. The top ten clones comprise less than 7% of the sample. In the paper's terms, the time point label means: patch test 1, 2 weeks after DPC sensitization. The treatment or condition label for this specimen denotes: therapeutic diphenylcyclopropenone sensitization with weekly scalp DPC. The sample consisted of whole blood, taken in connection with sensitization to the hapten diphenylcyclopropenone (DPC). Receptors were obtained from a woman between 45 and 60 years old with alopecia areata. Some clones in this sample may be carry-over from other donors' samples.

This clonotype has more than one count but fewer than ten. This chain uses TRBV6-5 with TRBJ1-3; TRBD1 aligns across 7 bases. The CDR3 spans 15 residues. The germline CDR1 and CDR2 sequences are MNHEY and SVGAGI. Losses at the gene ends were 4 bases for V and 0 bases for J; bases not matched to a gene: 3. CDR3 DNA: TGTGCCAGCAGTTCGACAGGGTTCTCTGGAAACACCATATATTTT. As protein: CASSSTGFSGNTIYF.

The sample holds a few counts of this clonotype. The CDR3 is CASSERRTSGRADTQYF. The DNA of the CDR3 is TGTGCCAGCAGCGAACGCCGGACTAGCGGAAGGGCAGATACGCAGTATTTT. The J gene is TRBJ2-3, the V gene TRBV5-5; 10 positions agree with TRBD2. This CDR3 spans 17 amino acids. Germline V CDR1 and CDR2: SGHKS, YYEKEE (reference sequence). V was clipped by 4 bases and J by 4 bases; unmatched bases: 12.

Only a few counts were recorded for this clonotype. The chain has TRBV20-1 and TRBJ2-1; 8 bases are a match to TRBD2. This CDR3 comprises 13 residues. CDR1 is DFQATT and CDR2 is SNEGSKA in the germline V gene (reference sequence). V was clipped by 3 bases and J by 9 bases; unmatched bases: 7. DNA of the CDR3: TGCAGTGCTAGCGGGAGGGCCGTCAGTGAGCAGTTCTTC. Protein product: CSASGRAVSEQFF.

This clonotype was counted between two and nine times. The J gene is TRBJ2-2, the V gene TRBV2, with a tentative D call TRBD1 (6 bases). CDR3 length: 15 residues. Trimming cost V 3 bases and J 2 bases, with 10 bases left between them. From germline, CDR1 is SNHLY and CDR2 FYNNEI. CDR3 in amino acids: CASSEWGRNTGELFF. In DNA, the CDR3 is TGTGCCAGCAGTGAGTGGGGGCGAAACACCGGGGAGCTGTTTTTT.

The chain links TRBV15 to TRBJ1-5; possibly TRBD1 for D (6 bases). V was cut by 3 bases and J by 4 bases, with 13 bases left in between. Looked up from germline, CDR1 is LNHNV and CDR2 is YYDKDF (reference sequence). CDR3 length: 15 residues. CDR3: CATSSRGGQNQPQHF. Here the CDR3 DNA reads TGTGCCACCAGCAGCCGGGGGGGGCAAAATCAGCCCCAGCATTTT.

There are a few counts of this clonotype. The rearrangement joins TRBV7-2 to TRBJ1-4, with 9 bases matching TRBD1. The V gene end was trimmed by 4 bases and the J gene end by 10 bases; junction bases not matched to a gene: 1. The CDR3 spans 12 residues. Germline CDR1 SGHTA, CDR2 FQGNSA. The CDR3 nucleotides are TGTGCCAGCAGCTCGGACAGGGGAAAACTGTTTTTT. Encoded protein: CASSSDRGKLFF. Complete variable domain (other parts from reference TRBV7-2 and TRBJ1-4): GAGVSQSPSNKVTEKGKDVELRCDPISGHTALYWYRQSLGQGLEFLIYFQGNSAPDKSGLPSDRFSAERTGGSVSTLTIQRTQQEDSAVYLCASSSDRGKLFFGSGTQLSVL.

This clonotype turned up a few times. The V and J genes are TRBV7-9 and TRBJ2-3; 7 bases agree with TRBD1. Germline assignment: CDR1 SEHNR and CDR2 FQNEAQ (reference sequence). The junction had 17 bases not matched to a gene; V was cut back by 5 bases and J by 0 bases. The CDR3 extends over 19 amino acids. CDR3: CASSPRTGEAVVSTDTQYF. CDR3 DNA: TGTGCCAGCAGCCCGAGGACAGGCGAAGCCGTCGTGAGCACAGATACGCAGTATTTT.

The chain combines TRBV11-2 with TRBJ2-6; D not resolved. The length of the CDR3 is 14 residues. The V end lost 6 bases, the J end lost 7 bases, and 13 bases lay between the germline ends. Germline CDR1 reads SGHAT; CDR2 reads FQNNGV. CDR3 loop: CASRLISAANVLTF. CDR3 nucleotide sequence: TGTGCCAGCAGGCTTATCTCCGCTGCCAACGTCCTGACTTTC. The entire variable domain, with the rest obtained from reference TRBV11-2 and TRBJ2-6, is as follows: EAGVAQSPRYKIIEKRQSVAFWCNPISGHATLYWYQQILGQGPKLLIQFQNNGVVDDSQLPKDRFSAERLKGVDSTLKIQPAKLEDSAVYLCASRLISAANVLTFGAGSRLTVL.

This clonotype occurred many times. This sequence joins TRBV10-1 and TRBJ2-3; 9 nucleotides match TRBD2. The CDR3 is made up of 15 amino acids. CDR1 and CDR2 from the germline V gene are WNHNN and SYGVQD (reference sequence). V shed 2 bases and J 3 bases; nucleotides not matched to a gene: 3. In DNA form, the CDR3 reads TGCGCCAGCAGTGAGATAGCGGGAGCGACAGATACGCAGTATTTT. Its translation: CASSEIAGATDTQYF.

This clonotype was seen a few times. The chain links TRBV7-2 to TRBJ1-5; 8 bases are shared with TRBD1. V lost 5 bases to trimming and J lost 3 bases; unmatched junction nucleotides: 9. Germline CDR1 SGHTA, CDR2 FQGNSA. The CDR3 has 16 residues. This CDR3 is CASSGRTGFNNQPQHF. The CDR3 region has the DNA TGTGCCAGCAGCGGCCGGACAGGGTTTAACAATCAGCCCCAGCATTTT.

V usage is TRBV2 and J usage is TRBJ2-6; TRBD1 matches 10 bases. The CDR3 length is 18 residues. Germline values: CDR1 SNHLY, CDR2 FYNNEI. V gave up 5 bases and J gave up 2 bases; unmatched junction bases: 9. This chain's CDR3 is CASSTTGGIPPGANVLTF. In DNA, the CDR3 is TGTGCCAGCAGTACGACAGGGGGCATACCCCCTGGGGCCAACGTCCTGACTTTC.

The sample holds a few counts of this clonotype. DNA for the CDR3: TGTGCCAGCAGCCGCGGACTAGCGGTTAACAATGAGCAGTTCTTC. This translates into CASSRGLAVNNEQFF. This chain connects TRBV11-2 to TRBJ2-1, with 10 bases that match TRBD2. Germline values: CDR1 SGHAT, CDR2 FQNNGV. V shed 5 bases, J shed 5 bases, and the junction held 6 bases outside the gene matches. This CDR3 comprises 15 residues.

This clonotype was detected only a few times. The chain has TRBV20-1 and TRBJ2-1, with D maybe TRBD2 (6 bases). Deletions cut 5 bases from V and 6 bases from J, with 17 bases between. The CDR3 spans 14 residues. Per the germline V gene, CDR1 is DFQATT and CDR2 is SNEGSKA (reference sequence). CDR3 DNA sequence: TGCAGTGCTTTCGAACCTTTGGGGGGCAATGAGCAGTTCTTC. Translated, it gives CSAFEPLGGNEQFF.

This chain connects TRBV5-1 to TRBJ2-1, with 9 nucleotides matching TRBD1. The CDR3 totals 14 residues. With 4 bases clipped from V and 7 bases from J, the junction kept 6 bases outside the gene matches. Germline V gene lookup returns CDR1 SGHRS and CDR2 YFSETQ. The CDR3 nucleotides are TGCGCCAGCAGCCGAGGGGACAGGGAAAATGAGCAGTTCTTC. Residues: CASSRGDRENEQFF.

V and J are TRBV7-9 and TRBJ2-2, with 8 nucleotides matching TRBD1. V lost 2 bases and J lost 5; bases outside the gene matches: 1. The CDR3 covers 14 residues. Germline loops: CDR1 SEHNR, CDR2 FQNEAQ (reference sequence). The CDR3, as DNA: TGTGCCAGCAGCTTACGGACAGGGACCGGGGAGCTGTTTTTT. Its translation is CASSLRTGTGELFF. Full variable domain (outside the CDR3, taken from reference TRBV7-9 and TRBJ2-2): DTGVSQNPRHKITKRGQNVTFRCDPISEHNRLYWYRQTLGQGPEFLTYFQNEAQLEKSRLLSDRFSAERPKGSFSTLEIQRTEQGDSAMYLCASSLRTGTGELFFGEGSRLTVL.

The V gene is TRBV7-9, the J gene TRBJ1-3, with 7 bases fitting TRBD1. The CDR3 is 14 amino acids. CDR1 is SEHNR and CDR2 is FQNEAQ in the germline V gene (reference sequence). The junction had 5 bases not matched to a gene; V was cut back by 5 bases and J by 4 bases. DNA for the CDR3: TGTGCCAGCAGCCCAGGGGGTCGAGGAAACACCATATATTTT. Its translation: CASSPGGRGNTIYF.

This clonotype was observed a handful of times. The chain employs TRBV5-1 and TRBJ1-2, with 7 nucleotides matching TRBD1. Trimming removed 0 bases from V and 6 bases from J; junction bases left unmatched: 5. CDR1 and CDR2 from the germline V gene are SGHRS and YFSETQ. The CDR3 spans 14 residues. The CDR3 bases are TGCGCCAGCAGCTTGGGGGAGGACAGGCATGGCTACACCTTC. Amino acids: CASSLGEDRHGYTF.

The J gene is TRBJ1-2, the V gene TRBV10-3; unclear D gene. Between the trimmed V and J ends, which lost 2 bases and 3 bases, there was a span of 13 bases. Germline-derived CDR1 and CDR2 are ENHRY and SYGVKD. This CDR3 is built from 15 residues. CDR3 nucleotides: TGTGCCATCAGTGAGGTACCCGGGAGAGACTATGGCTACACCTTC. Translating it yields CAISEVPGRDYGYTF.

A few counts support this clonotype. The gene calls are TRBV29-1 and TRBJ2-5; 7 bases are a match to TRBD2. The CDR3 has 11 amino acids. Germline V gives CDR1 SQVTM, CDR2 ANQGSEA. V was pared by 7 bases and J by 4 bases, with 3 bases of the junction left unmatched. The CDR3 spells CSAPGGETQYF. CDR3 nucleotides: TGCAGCGCACCGGGGGGAGAGACCCAGTACTTC.

The rearrangement joins TRBV7-9 to TRBJ2-2; 11 nucleotides align to TRBD2. The germline gives CDR1 SEHNR, CDR2 FQNEAQ (reference sequence). With V trimmed by 5 bases and J by 6 bases, 8 bases remained unmatched. This CDR3 spans 16 amino acids. The CDR3 sequence: CASSHTSGRRAGELFF. As DNA, the CDR3 is TGTGCCAGCAGCCATACTAGCGGGAGAAGAGCCGGGGAGCTGTTTTTT.

This chain joins TRBV5-1 and TRBJ2-5; D gene uncertain. The CDR3 covers 14 residues. V lost 0 bases, J lost 1 base, and 7 bases lay in between. CDR1 is SGHRS, CDR2 YFSETQ, per germline. The CDR3 nucleotides are TGCGCCAGCAGCTTGGAAATACCCCAAGAGACCCAGTACTTC. This gives the protein CASSLEIPQETQYF.

The genes are TRBV6-5 and TRBJ1-5, with 8 bases fitting TRBD1. The CDR3 has 15 amino acids. After removal of 8 bases from V and 0 bases from J, the junction contained 6 bases not matched to a gene. Germline V gene data show CDR1 as MNHEY and CDR2 as SVGAGI. In DNA, the CDR3 is TGTGCCAGCTGGTCCGGGACAGGTAGCAATCAGCCCCAGCATTTT. Its protein product is CASWSGTGSNQPQHF.

A few counts support this clonotype. The chain couples TRBV25-1 to TRBJ2-7, with D tentatively TRBD2 (5 bases). Germline CDR1 and CDR2: MGHDK and SYGVNS. This CDR3 is built from 14 residues. Between the trimmed V and J ends, which lost 1 base and 0 bases, there was a span of 7 bases. The CDR3 loop is CASSESGYSYEQYF. CDR3 in DNA: TGTGCCAGCAGTGAATCGGGGTACTCCTACGAGCAGTACTTC.

This rearrangement joins TRBV6-5 to TRBJ1-5; 9 nucleotides line up with TRBD1. Germline V gene lookup returns CDR1 MNHEY and CDR2 SVGAGI. The CDR3 has 15 residues. Trimming cost V 5 bases and J 1 base; bases outside gene matches: 3. This CDR3 is CASSTGGGSNQPQHF. The CDR3, as DNA: TGTGCCAGCAGTACAGGGGGCGGAAGCAATCAGCCCCAGCATTTT.

This clonotype was observed a few times. The gene calls are TRBV29-1 and TRBJ1-1, with a possible D match to TRBD1 (5 bases). In germline, CDR1 is SQVTM, CDR2 ANQGSEA. The CDR3 is 17 residues long. Trimming pared 3 bases from V and 1 base from J, leaving 21 bases between. The CDR3 here is CSVDDGNGGVRNTEAFF. The DNA of the CDR3 is TGCAGCGTTGACGACGGGAACGGAGGGGTGAGGAACACTGAAGCTTTCTTT.

This clonotype came up a few times. V usage is TRBV20-1 and J usage is TRBJ1-5; TRBD1 is a possible D gene (6 bases). V was clipped by 4 bases and J by 0 bases, with 16 bases between them. CDR3 length: 16 residues. Germline loops: CDR1 DFQATT, CDR2 SNEGSKA (reference sequence). In nucleotides, the CDR3 is TGCAGTGCTAATTCGGGAGGGACAAGTAGCAATCAGCCCCAGCATTTT. Translated: CSANSGGTSSNQPQHF.

The J gene is TRBJ1-1, the V gene TRBV5-6; D may be TRBD1 (5 bases). The germline V and J ends were trimmed by 4 bases and 4 bases, with 17 bases remaining between them. This CDR3 spans 15 amino acids. Germline CDR1 SGHDT, CDR2 YYEEEE. The CDR3 loop is CASSPYTGGITEAFF. For the CDR3, the DNA is TGTGCCAGCAGCCCCTATACCGGGGGGATCACTGAAGCTTTCTTT.